This T cell receptor beta chain was retrieved from a study of read filtering for tumor transcriptome and immune sequencing (dated by TCRdb to 2018 to 2020). Regarding the complete study: Of the patients in the cohort, approximately 17 were male and over 11 were female, and their mean age was 65.9 years, with a range of roughly 40 to 80. By revised international staging, 8 or 9 patients were R-ISS I, under 20 were R-ISS II and 6 or 7 were R-ISS III. Whole-transcriptome libraries were prepared with the TruSeq RNA Access Library Prep Kit after DNase treatment. TCR-region mapped reads per sample ranged from about 4 to 10.27 million with IR-seq versus only roughly 75 to 1273 with RNA-seq. Using the same bone marrow samples, the study compared TCR repertoires obtained by targeted immune repertoire sequencing with those obtained by bulk whole-transcriptome sequencing. One main goal was a read-filtering strategy for immune repertoire data, in particular deciding whether clonotypes backed by only one read should be removed.

Each patient had bone marrow sampled at the time of active disease. Isolation of bone marrow mononuclear cells was performed by Ficoll-Hypaque density gradient centrifugation. CD138-negative cells were obtained by negative selection after labeling with CD138 magnetic microbeads on a MACS separator, removing myeloma plasma cells. Purity of the isolated cells was checked by flow cytometry on an Attune NxT using CD138 antibodies. Total RNA was extracted using TRIzol reagent and was quantified on a NanoDrop spectrophotometer. For each patient, paired RNA-seq and IR-seq were run on the CD138-negative bone marrow sample from that patient. The investigation overall reported the following: Compared with RNA-seq, IR-seq captured clonotypes at much higher depth and more reliably, and a smaller IR-seq throughput was enough to identify most shared clonotypes. The sorted CD138-negative fraction was composed of a mixed bone marrow immune population rather than of purified T cells. In IR-seq, 80% to 85% of clonotypes but about 3.5% of total reads were represented by single-read clonotypes, whereas in RNA-seq, 74.6% of clonotypes and approximately 44% of reads were represented by single-read clonotypes. The correlation between IR-seq and RNA-seq shared clonotype proportions was increased by removal of single-read clonotypes.

The Immunoverse kit was used to build TCR libraries from about 430 ng RNA, with molecular barcoded adaptors covering alpha/delta and beta/gamma chains. TCR library preparation was performed with the same RNA that was used for transcriptome sequencing. Sequencing of the TCR libraries was done on an Illumina HiSeq 4000 with 2 x 150 cycles. As for the original processing: TCR reads were aligned to human V, D, J and C references and assembled into CDR3 clonotypes with MiXCR, including quality filtering and error correction. The tcR package in R was used to analyze clonotype counts and gene usage diversity. For inspection of raw mapping reads, RNA-seq reads were mapped by STAR aligner version 2.5.3a onto GRCh37 of the human genome. To test how sequencing depth affects detected clonotypes, IR-seq fastq files were randomly downsampled with Seqtk 1.3. The public reads were reanalyzed by TCRdb: fastp trimming at Q25, MiXCR alignment, in-frame beta chains only. Duplicate CDR3 protein sequences are folded into a single record with the most common DNA and genes. TCRdb's processing, not the study's, gives the V and J calls here. The sample table lists under 35,000 distinct CDR3 sequences, about a fifth of them with a count of one. The ten largest clones capture 16% of the sample.

From its cysteine to its phenylalanine, the CDR3 spans 17 amino acids. CDR3 DNA only is kept here, 51 bases in frame from base 1. V lost 1 base and J lost 7 bases, and the count of bases not matched to a germline gene is 15. CDR1 and CDR2, looked up from the germline V gene, are MGHRA and YSYEKL. Ten or more counts support this clonotype. This receptor's antigen is unknown. Base qualities were left out, and no much larger clone turns up one base away. This clonotype originated in a donor aged 40 or over with multiple myeloma. This receptor chain uses TRBV4-1 and TRBJ2-7, and 8 bases in between align with TRBD2. The specimen sequenced was a population of CD138-negative cells sorted from bone marrow. The cell subset or site label here, explained by the study, means: bone marrow mononuclear cells depleted of CD138+ plasma/myeloma cells by negative magnetic selection. The DNA is TGCGCCAGCAGCCAAGTACTAGCGGAAACTCTGAGGTGGGAGCAGTACTTC. It codes for CASSQVLAETLRWEQYF.